This T cell receptor beta chain is from a study of post-analysis software for immune sequencing data. Findings and limits, study-wide: A few TRBV segments appeared more often in patients than in controls, and TRBV5-6, TRBV5-1 and TRBV20-1 were among these. Multiple sclerosis patients had significantly lower normalized Chao1 diversity than controls.

A note on this clonotype: What it binds is unknown.

The CDR3 contains 18 residues. The germline V gene encodes CDR1 MNHEY and CDR2 SMNVEV (reference sequence). V shed 6 bases and J shed 0 bases, with 21 bases lying between them. cDNA libraries for TCR beta contained unique molecular identifiers. With roughly 0.85 to 11 million T cells as the source, 450,000 to 600,000 cDNA molecules resulted. Using its own MiXCR run on the PCR reads, TCRdb lists one record per CDR3 protein. This sample yields 740,000 or so distinct CDR3 sequences, of which around 53% are seen a single time; approximately 4.5% belongs to the top ten. This chain connects TRBV27 to TRBJ2-1; no clear D. The sequence was obtained from a girl between 5 and 17 years old with multiple sclerosis. The sequenced material came from blood. The CDR3 coding sequence is TGTGCCAGCAGCCCTTCGCGTCTAGTAGATACCTCCTACAATGAGCAGTTCTTC. Its protein product is CASSPSRLVDTSYNEQFF.